The clone carrying this T cell receptor beta chain is medium-sized within its sample. The target antigen is unknown. Time point here: cycle 4 day 1 (C4D1), after 6 weeks of nivolumab. Each patient experienced a relapse that followed autologous stem cell transplantation, and brentuximab vedotin exposure varied. Using magnetic negative selection, the CD4+ T cells were separated out of thawed PBMCs. V was shortened by 8 bases and J by 4 bases, with 11 bases between the two germline ends. The CDR3 is 12 amino acids. Germline V gene data show CDR1 as SNHLY and CDR2 as FYNNEI. The entry originates in a study of PD-1 blockade in classical Hodgkin lymphoma. The study, taken as a whole, reports: Compared with healthy donors, newly diagnosed patients reportedly showed lower baseline TCR diversity.

The protocol was immunoSEQ multiplex PCR, while the TCRdb copy is restricted to in-frame clones and leaves out a portion. The sample lists 18,000 or so clones; roughly 80% were seen once. The material sequenced was CD4+ T cells from blood, taken before the fourth cycle of nivolumab. The source is a human donor with classical Hodgkin lymphoma. V and J are TRBV2 and TRBJ1-2; D is possibly TRBD1 (5 bases). The CDR3 sequence is CASSRAIYGYTF. The CDR3 DNA follows: TGTGCCAGCTCCAGGGCTATCTATGGCTACACCTTC.